The 9 T cell receptor beta chains in this list originate from one sample, sequenced in a study of control samples from healthy donors and cancer patients. Measured with immunoSEQ multiplex PCR; TCRdb has only the in-frame clones, and not every one. The sample has some 250,000 clones, around 79% seen once. Input material: PBMCs. The receptors derive from a woman aged 55-70 years with lung cancer.

The V gene is TRBV10-3, the J gene TRBJ1-6; 7 positions match TRBD1. Per the germline V gene, CDR1 is ENHRY and CDR2 is SYGVKD. The CDR3 extends over 14 amino acids. The junction had 11 bases not matched to a gene; V was cut back by 11 bases and J by 7 bases. CDR3 loop: CAAKGDSQNSPLHF. For the CDR3, the DNA is TGTGCCGCCAAAGGGGACAGCCAAAATTCACCCCTCCACTTT.

The V and J genes are TRBV13 and TRBJ1-4, with D unresolved. Trimming left V 5 bases short and J 3 bases short, with 10 bases between. The germline V gene encodes CDR1 PRHDT and CDR2 FYEKMQ (reference sequence). CDR3 size: 14 residues. CDR3 amino acids: CASSPGPANEKLFF. The CDR3 coding sequence is TGTGCCAGCAGCCCCGGTCCAGCTAATGAAAAACTGTTTTTT.

The chain recombines TRBV30 with TRBJ1-2; tentatively, D is TRBD1 (6 bases). This CDR3 has 12 residues. Germline V gene sequence: CDR1 GTSNPN, CDR2 SVGIG (reference sequence). V lost 5 bases, J lost 8 bases, and 15 bases lay in between. CDR3 sequence (DNA): TGTGCCTGGTCCGGGGGCCCTAAAGGCTACACCTTC. Its protein product is CAWSGGPKGYTF.

The rearrangement joins TRBV6-5 to TRBJ1-2; D is ambiguous. Trimming took 7 bases from V and 4 from J, leaving 19 bases between them. Per the germline V gene, CDR1 is MNHEY and CDR2 is SVGAGI. The CDR3 covers 15 residues. The chain's CDR3 is CASKKGFDVPYGYTF. CDR3 coding DNA: TGTGCCAGCAAAAAGGGATTTGACGTCCCCTATGGCTACACCTTC.

The chain combines TRBV5-6 with TRBJ2-4; D uncertain. Germline lookup yields CDR1 SGHDT and CDR2 YYEEEE. The CDR3 consists of 12 residues. V lost 1 base and J 5 bases, leaving 4 bases between the germline ends. CDR3 amino acids: CASSLNQNIQYF. CDR3 bases: TGTGCCAGCAGCTTGAACCAAAACATTCAGTACTTC.

This chain connects TRBV19 to TRBJ1-4; D remains unclear. CDR1 and CDR2 (germline): LNHDA, SQIVND (reference sequence). Trimming stripped 9 bases from V and 8 bases from J, with 16 bases between. This CDR3 comprises 13 residues. DNA for the CDR3: TGTGCCAGGAGGAGAGGGTTGAGCGAAAAACTGTTTTTT. This gives the protein CARRRGLSEKLFF.

The genes are TRBV30 and TRBJ1-5; D ambiguous. This CDR3 is built from 13 residues. Germline V lookup: CDR1 GTSNPN, CDR2 SVGIG (reference sequence). Trimming shortened V by 5 bases and J by 1 base, and 9 bases separated the two germline ends. CDR3 amino acids: CAWSGKSNQPQHF. The CDR3 DNA is TGTGCCTGGTCGGGTAAAAGCAATCAGCCCCAGCATTTT.

In this sample, this clone turned up a few times. This chain joins TRBV29-1 and TRBJ2-7; TRBD2 matches 14 bases. V was pared by 6 bases and J by 5 bases, with 9 bases of the junction left unmatched. This CDR3 has 15 amino acids. Germline assignment: CDR1 SQVTM and CDR2 ANQGSEA. CDR3 in amino acids: CSVSGTSGGRDEQYF. The CDR3 bases are TGCAGCGTCTCCGGGACTAGCGGGGGCAGGGACGAGCAGTACTTC.

The chain links TRBV5-1 to TRBJ1-1, with TRBD1 matching 10 bases. The CDR3 has 15 amino acids. Unmatched junction bases numbered 3, after V lost 2 bases and J lost 2 bases. Germline V lookup: CDR1 SGHRS, CDR2 YFSETQ. The CDR3 loop is CASSFPTGGNTEAFF. The CDR3 coding sequence is TGCGCCAGCAGCTTTCCGACAGGGGGCAACACTGAAGCTTTCTTT.